This T cell receptor (beta chain) was sequenced in a study of spatial heterogeneity in lung cancer (dated by TCRdb to about 2019). About the study as a whole: More beta-chain than alpha-chain transcripts were consistently detected, likely reflecting higher beta-chain transcript abundance. In the raw uncorrected reads, each unique combination of TCR and UMI appeared more than ten times on average. In non-small cell lung cancer, the study quantitatively compared TCR alpha and beta repertoires across several tumor regions, matched nontumor lung, and blood. Nonsynonymous mutation counts, determined by whole-exome sequencing of tumor tissue, were related to features of the TCR repertoire. Both alpha and beta chains were TCR-sequenced in a few hundred tumor regions, under 80 matched nontumor lung samples and around 50 PBMC samples obtained at surgery.

The library came from 5' RACE. Data came from a NextSeq 500. To allow correction of PCR and sequencing errors, the TCR library protocol tagged every TCR cDNA molecule with a unique molecular identifier. Regarding the original processing steps: TCR identification, UMI-based error correction and CDR3 extraction were all carried out with Decombinator tools. TCRs above a frequency of 2 per 1,000, corresponding to the top 1% of the tumor frequency distribution, were defined as expanded. Renyi diversity was calculated using the R vegan package after each repertoire was subsampled 100 times to 5,000 TCRs. CDR3 similarity networks were built from amino acid triplet string-kernel similarity, with CDR3s being connected when pairwise similarity was above 0.82. TCRdb redid the processing of the public reads, applying fastp at Q25 and MiXCR, and retained in-frame beta chains. Rows with a matching CDR3 protein are joined into one entry that keeps the most common DNA and genes. The V and J calls were not made by the authors but by TCRdb's processing. The sample table records about 82,000 distinct CDR3 sequences; 10% to 15% of these occur just once. In total, the top ten clones hold around 4.3% of the sample.

Taken with the paper, the label for time point translates to: sample taken at primary tumor resection. For TCR sequencing, whole RNA was extracted from tumor and nontumor lung tissue, or from cryopreserved PBMC samples, and no cell sorting was done. Samples were obtained from fewer than 80 patients with early-stage, untreated non-small cell lung cancer from the lung TRACERx cohort. Patients were selected for TCR sequencing only if sufficient RNA was available from at least two tumor regions. Broad study findings and their caveats: Ubiquitous expanded tumor TCRs were found in blood more often at tumor resection than at routine follow-up. Additional single-cell paired TCR alpha and beta sequencing was considered necessary to confirm, at a functional level, the hypothesis that regional TCRs recognize regional mutations.

Of note for this clonotype: Its target antigen remains unknown. No base quality information exists; no much larger clone differs at one position.

According to the germline V gene (reference sequence), CDR1 reads LNHDA and CDR2 reads SQIVND. The V end gives up 5 bases and the J end 5 bases, leaving 13 bases in the junction not matched to a gene. There are 16 amino acids in the CDR3, from cysteine to phenylalanine inclusive. Of all the DNA, just the CDR3 is kept, 48 bases in frame from base 1. The rearranged chain carries TRBV19 and TRBJ2-5, with 8 central nucleotides matching TRBD1. The sequence derives from a male donor with early-stage non-small cell lung cancer. Sequencing used PBMCs, obtained at surgery. The CDR3 in this case is CASSSPRQGSGETQYF. Read as DNA, the sequence is TGTGCCAGTAGTTCCCCAAGACAGGGGAGCGGCGAGACCCAGTACTTC.